This T cell receptor beta chain was sequenced during a study of blood T cell repertoires in COVID-19. TCRdb keeps only in-frame clones here, not all; method: immunoSEQ multiplex PCR. The sample consists of approximately 300,000 clones, 80% to 90% of them appearing once. The sequencing sample was made of peripheral blood. The receptor's source is a woman aged 50 to 60 with COVID-19, enrolled during active disease.

The CDR3 region has the DNA TGTGCCAGCAGCCCCAGGACTAGCGGGAAGGGAACAGATACGCAGTATTTT. As protein: CASSPRTSGKGTDTQYF. This chain joins TRBV4-2 and TRBJ2-3; 12 nucleotides align to TRBD2. The V gene's germline CDR1 is LGHNA and CDR2 YNFKEQ. V dropped 4 bases and J dropped 3; count of bases not matched to a gene: 8. CDR3 length: 17 residues.